Listed here are 14 T cell receptor beta chains from one sample, sequenced in a study of blood T cell repertoires in COVID-19. The table came from immunoSEQ multiplex PCR; TCRdb's copy has only in-frame clones and leaves some out. Of tens of thousands of clones in the sample, almost 90% are singletons; the top ten hold 25% to 30%. Source material: peripheral blood. These receptors originate from a man between 60 and 75 years old with active or convalescent COVID-19.

V and J are TRBV4-1 and TRBJ2-2; TRBD1 matches at 8 bases. The germline CDR1 and CDR2 sequences are MGHRA and YSYEKL. CDR3 length: 14 amino acids. After removal of 4 bases from V and 7 bases from J, the junction contained 5 bases not matched to a gene. The CDR3: CASSRQGANGELFF. CDR3 DNA sequence: TGCGCCAGCAGCCGGCAGGGGGCTAACGGGGAGCTGTTTTTT.

The chain couples TRBV29-1 to TRBJ1-2; 8 bases map to TRBD1. V shed 4 bases, J shed 6 bases, and the junction held 10 bases outside the gene matches. CDR1 SQVTM and CDR2 ANQGSEA come from the germline V gene. The CDR3 runs 14 residues. CDR3: CSVAGGQGDNGYTF. CDR3 nucleotide sequence: TGCAGCGTTGCTGGAGGACAGGGCGACAATGGCTACACCTTC.

About this clone itself: Its ends do not fully match the called genes, so a read error is possible. V is TRBV2 and J is TRBJ1-5; maybe TRBD1 (6 bases). The CDR3 has 14 residues. Germline assignment: CDR1 SNHLY and CDR2 FYNNEI. In nucleotides, the CDR3 is TGTGCCAGCAGCGAAGGGGGGGTCAATCAGCCCCAGCATTTT. Its translation is CASSEGGVNQPQHF.

V usage is TRBV19 and J usage is TRBJ1-5, with 11 positions matching TRBD1. Unmatched junction bases numbered 2, after V lost 5 bases and J lost 2 bases. Germline lookup yields CDR1 LNHDA and CDR2 SQIVND (reference sequence). The CDR3 contains 15 residues. The DNA for the CDR3 is TGTGCCAGTAGTGGGGACAGGGGGGGCAATCAGCCCCAGCATTTT. Protein: CASSGDRGGNQPQHF.

This chain links TRBV3-1 (or the pseudogene TRBV3-2) with TRBJ2-7; 8 bases fit TRBD1. CDR1 and CDR2 (germline): LGHDT, YNNKEL (reference sequence). Trimming removed 3 bases from V and 5 bases from J; junction bases left unmatched: 3. CDR3 length equals 13 residues. CDR3 nucleotides: TGTGCCAGCAGCCATGGGACAGGTAACGAGCAGTACTTC. Translation gives CASSHGTGNEQYF.

This chain links TRBV9 with TRBJ2-5, with D maybe TRBD2 (5 bases). The germline V gene has CDR1 SGDLS and CDR2 YYNGEE. The CDR3 runs 15 residues. V lost 0 bases and J 2 bases, leaving 11 bases between the germline ends. CDR3 protein: CASSVGGPKQETQYF. The CDR3 DNA follows: TGTGCCAGCAGCGTAGGAGGGCCTAAGCAAGAGACCCAGTACTTC.

The sample holds a few counts of this clone. CDR3 nucleotides: TGCAGCGTTGAGTTAGCGGGAGGTGTGGGCCGGTTCTTC. Translating gives CSVELAGGVGRFF. The chain recombines TRBV29-1 with TRBJ2-1; 10 nucleotides align to TRBD2. CDR1 is SQVTM and CDR2 is ANQGSEA in the germline V gene. The V segment lost 3 bases and the J segment 15 bases; nucleotides outside the gene matches: 11. The CDR3 spans 13 residues.

The chain links TRBV12-2 to TRBJ2-5; no DNA check was done on the table's D call, TRBD2. TRBV12-2 is noted as a pseudogene. The CDR3 is 14 amino acids. CDR3 in DNA: TGTGCAAGTCGCTTAGCGCGGGGGGAAGAGACCCAGTACTTC. It codes for CASRLARGEETQYF.

The rearrangement uses TRBV19 and TRBJ1-4, with TRBD1 matching 9 bases. Germline CDR1 LNHDA, CDR2 SQIVND (reference sequence). J was trimmed by 5 bases and V by 6 bases; bases with no gene match: 13. The CDR3 spans 17 residues. The CDR3 region has the DNA TGTGCCAGTAGACATACCTGGGACAGGGAGTTAAATGAAAAACTGTTTTTT. Translating gives CASRHTWDRELNEKLFF.

This chain uses TRBV28 with TRBJ2-7, with 8 nucleotides matching TRBD2. The germline V gene has CDR1 MDHEN and CDR2 SYDVKM. This CDR3 region has 16 residues. Germline trimming cut 2 bases from V and 6 bases from J; bases unmatched to any gene: 12. CDR3: CASSLPRAGGPSEQYF. CDR3 nucleotide sequence: TGTGCCAGCAGTTTACCCCGCGCGGGAGGCCCCTCCGAGCAGTACTTC.

V and J are TRBV6-5 and TRBJ2-2, with 12 bases identical to TRBD2. The CDR3 runs 14 residues. Germline-derived CDR1 and CDR2 are MNHEY and SVGAGI. Unmatched junction bases numbered 2, after V lost 8 bases and J lost 4 bases. The CDR3 DNA sequence: TGTGCCAGCGGACTAGCGGGATTCACCGGGGAGCTGTTTTTT. It translates to CASGLAGFTGELFF.

The chain couples TRBV14 to TRBJ1-6; 9 nucleotides align to TRBD1. CDR1 SGHDN and CDR2 FVKESK come from the germline V gene. The V and J ends lost 5 bases and 7 bases, in that order; junction bases with no gene match: 6. This CDR3 comprises 15 residues. The CDR3: CASSFRTGANSPLHF. CDR3 bases: TGTGCCAGCAGCTTCCGGACAGGGGCCAATTCACCCCTCCACTTT.

The CDR3 coding sequence is TGTGCCAGCAGTCCCAGCGGGAGCACCGGGGAGCTGTTTTTT. Translation: CASSPSGSTGELFF. The chain links TRBV2 to TRBJ2-2, with TRBD2 matching 8 bases. The CDR3 is 14 residues long. V trimming: 5 bases; J trimming: 4 bases; junction bases outside the gene matches: 3. Germline V CDR1 and CDR2: SNHLY, FYNNEI.

The gene calls are TRBV19 and TRBJ2-6; 7 bases fit TRBD1. The CDR3 covers 16 residues. V shed 4 bases, J shed 2 bases, and the junction held 5 bases outside the gene matches. The V gene's germline CDR1 is LNHDA and CDR2 SQIVND (reference sequence). Here the CDR3 DNA reads TGTGCCAGTAGTACAATCGACAGGGCTGGGGCCAACGTCCTGACTTTC. It specifies CASSTIDRAGANVLTF.